What follows are 27 T cell receptor beta chains derived from one specimen sequenced in a study of control samples from healthy donors and cancer patients. Assay used: immunoSEQ multiplex PCR; TCRdb lists only in-frame clones, some missing. Of 90,000 to 100,000 clones in the sample, around 80% were seen once. Specimen: blood. Source of these receptors: a woman aged 25 to 45 in good health.

The V gene is TRBV5-6, the J gene TRBJ1-2; D perhaps matches TRBD1 (6 bases). V lost 2 bases and J lost 4, with 15 bases in between. Germline loops: CDR1 SGHDT, CDR2 YYEEEE. CDR3 length equals 15 residues. The CDR3 sequence is CASSFKGEGTYGYTF. In DNA, the CDR3 is TGTGCCAGCAGCTTCAAGGGGGAGGGGACCTATGGCTACACCTTC.

The chain recombines TRBV19 with TRBJ2-7; TRBD1 matches 7 bases. The CDR3 is made up of 14 amino acids. Germline assignment: CDR1 LNHDA and CDR2 SQIVND (reference sequence). V lost 4 bases to trimming and J lost 3 bases; unmatched junction nucleotides: 6. Written as DNA, the CDR3 is TGTGCCAGTAGTAGGTACGGACAGGACTACGAGCAGTACTTC. Encoded protein: CASSRYGQDYEQYF.

As to this clone: Other DNA sequences of this sample code for an identical CDR3. The chain uses TRBV6-4 and TRBJ2-3, with 13 bases aligning to TRBD2. The J segment lost 4 bases and the V segment lost 6 bases, leaving 4 bases of the junction unmatched. Germline CDR1 MRHNA, CDR2 SNTAGT. The CDR3 sequence is 15 residues long. Written as DNA, the CDR3 is TGTGCCAGCAGCTCAACTAGCGGGGGGGCAGATACGCAGTATTTT. Translation gives CASSSTSGGADTQYF.

This clone was observed a handful of times. The rearrangement links TRBV19 to TRBJ1-2, with D uncertain. Trimming left V 7 bases short and J 8 bases short, with 23 bases between. Germline CDR1 LNHDA, CDR2 SQIVND (reference sequence). The CDR3 sequence is 15 residues long. The CDR3 reads CASTVSIYSRSGYTF. CDR3 coding DNA: TGTGCCAGTACCGTCTCGATTTATAGCCGTTCCGGCTACACCTTC.

The chain recombines TRBV19 with TRBJ1-4, with D perhaps TRBD1 (5 bases). The CDR3 is 15 amino acids. With 4 bases removed from V and 8 bases from J, the gap between germline ends came to 17 bases. Germline-derived CDR1 and CDR2 are LNHDA and SQIVND (reference sequence). CDR3 DNA: TGTGCCAGTAGTAATCCCAAAGGGGACGGGGAAAAACTGTTTTTT. It yields the protein CASSNPKGDGEKLFF.

The rearrangement links TRBV5-6 to TRBJ2-7; 7 bases line up with TRBD2. V shed 2 bases and J 1 base; nucleotides not matched to a gene: 3. The CDR3 sequence is 14 residues long. Per germline, CDR1 SGHDT and CDR2 YYEEEE. CDR3 region: CASSFRTRSYEQYF. The CDR3 DNA reads as TGTGCCAGCAGCTTCCGGACTAGGTCCTACGAGCAGTACTTC.

The rearrangement links TRBV10-3 to TRBJ2-3; 9 nucleotides line up with TRBD1. The junction had 3 bases not matched to a gene; V was cut back by 6 bases and J by 5 bases. Per germline, CDR1 ENHRY and CDR2 SYGVKD. The CDR3 loop spans 13 amino acids. CDR3 amino acids: CAIRDRGGDTQYF. The CDR3, as DNA: TGTGCCATCAGGGACAGGGGAGGAGATACGCAGTATTTT.

The chain links TRBV24-1 to TRBJ2-3, with D possibly being TRBD1 (6 bases). The germline gives CDR1 KGHDR, CDR2 SFDVKD. Trimming took off 4 bases at V and 3 bases at J, with 16 bases between the two ends. The CDR3 loop spans 16 amino acids. CDR3 sequence: CATSDRSRGVTDTQYF. In DNA form, the CDR3 reads TGTGCCACCAGTGACCGAAGCAGGGGAGTAACAGATACGCAGTATTTT.

The chain has TRBV6-5 and TRBJ1-2; perhaps TRBD1 as D (6 bases). The CDR3 consists of 15 residues. Germline-derived CDR1 and CDR2 are MNHEY and SVGAGI. Trimming stripped 0 bases from V and 2 bases from J, with 10 bases between. CDR3 region: CASSYSLGQNYGYTF. The CDR3 bases are TGTGCCAGCAGTTACTCCCTCGGACAGAACTATGGCTACACCTTC.

The chain is built from TRBV6-2 or TRBV6-3 and TRBJ1-5, with a possible D match to TRBD1 (6 bases). The CDR3 covers 13 residues. The V and J ends lost 5 bases and 4 bases respectively, with 9 bases between them. Germline assignment: CDR1 MNHEY and CDR2 SVGEGT. CDR3: CASSRQENQPQHF. DNA of the CDR3: TGTGCCAGCAGTCGACAGGAGAATCAGCCCCAGCATTTT.

This chain connects TRBV7-9 to TRBJ2-7; 9 bases match TRBD2. There are 15 residues in the CDR3. Per germline, CDR1 SEHNR and CDR2 FQNEAQ (reference sequence). With V trimmed by 1 base and J by 3 bases, 4 bases remained unmatched. The CDR3 DNA reads as TGTGCCAGCAGCTTAGTACTAGCGGGCTACTACGAGCAGTACTTC. Its translation: CASSLVLAGYYEQYF.

This clone was picked up a small number of times. V gene TRBV5-1 combines with J gene TRBJ1-3, with D possibly TRBD1 on 5 matching bases. Germline CDR1 reads SGHRS; CDR2 reads YFSETQ. This CDR3 region has 15 residues. Trimming shortened V by 4 bases and J by 0 bases, and 11 bases separated the two germline ends. DNA of the CDR3: TGCGCCAGCAGCAGTCGGGACGGCTCTGGAAACACCATATATTTT. The encoded protein is CASSSRDGSGNTIYF. The whole variable domain, filled in from reference TRBV5-1 and TRBJ1-3, reads KAGVTQTPRYLIKTRGQQVTLSCSPISGHRSVSWYQQTPGQGLQFLFEYFSETQRNKGNFPGRFSGRQFSNSRSEMNVSTLELGDSALYLCASSSRDGSGNTIYFGEGSWLTVV.

This clone was detected only a few times. The rearrangement joins TRBV30 to TRBJ2-2; possible D gene TRBD2, 5 bases. Trimming removed 2 bases at V and 3 bases at J, with 10 bases between. The CDR3 consists of 14 residues. Germline-derived CDR1 and CDR2 are GTSNPN and SVGIG (reference sequence). CDR3: CAWSRGRDTGELFF. The CDR3 coding sequence is TGTGCCTGGAGTCGAGGGCGTGACACCGGGGAGCTGTTTTTT. Together with reference TRBV30 and TRBJ2-2, the CDR3 gives the full variable domain: SQTIHQWPATLVQPVGSPLSLECTVEGTSNPNLYWYRQAAGRGLQLLFYSVGIGQISSEVPQNLSASRPQDRQFILSSKKLLLSDSGFYLCAWSRGRDTGELFFGEGSRLTVL.

V is TRBV30 and J is TRBJ1-5; D gene ambiguous. There are 16 residues in the CDR3. Germline CDR1 GTSNPN, CDR2 SVGIG (reference sequence). The V and J ends lost 2 bases and 0 bases respectively, with 14 bases between them. The CDR3 nucleotides are TGTGCCTGGAGTCCTCGCTGGGCGGCTAGCAATCAGCCCCAGCATTTT. Protein product: CAWSPRWAASNQPQHF.

The chain is built from TRBV6-5 and TRBJ1-5; D gene unclear. V lost 7 bases to trimming and J lost 7 bases, with 14 bases between them. Germline V gene sequence: CDR1 MNHEY, CDR2 SVGAGI. This CDR3 region has 13 residues. Here the CDR3 DNA reads TGTGCCAGCACCCCGATCTTCGGCCAGCCCCAGCATTTT. Translating it yields CASTPIFGQPQHF.

This clone was counted ten times or more. This chain connects TRBV2 to TRBJ1-2; D remains ambiguous. The germline V and J ends were trimmed by 3 bases and 8 bases, with 13 bases remaining between them. CDR1 and CDR2 (germline): SNHLY, FYNNEI. This CDR3 region has 13 residues. The CDR3 DNA sequence: TGTGCCAGCAGTGAGCAGGCCCGCGGCGGCTACACCTTC. Protein sequence: CASSEQARGGYTF.

V gene TRBV5-5 combines with J gene TRBJ1-2; tentatively, D is TRBD1 (6 bases). Trimming cost V 0 bases and J 8 bases, with 8 bases left between them. This CDR3 comprises 12 residues. Germline values: CDR1 SGHKS, CDR2 YYEKEE (reference sequence). The CDR3 bases are TGTGCCAGCAGCTTGGATCAGGGGGGCTACACCTTC. Translated, it gives CASSLDQGGYTF.

The rearrangement links TRBV12-5 to TRBJ2-6, with TRBD1 identical over 9 bases. V trimming: 7 bases; J trimming: 6 bases; junction bases outside the gene matches: 10. Per germline, CDR1 LGHNT and CDR2 FRNRAP. The CDR3 has 16 residues. The CDR3 sequence is CASALGTGKMANVLTF. The CDR3 region has the DNA TGTGCTAGTGCTCTCGGGACAGGGAAGATGGCCAACGTCCTGACTTTC.

V is TRBV6-5 and J is TRBJ2-3; the D call may be TRBD1 or TRBD2 (6 bases each). CDR1 and CDR2 (germline): MNHEY, SVGAGI. CDR3 size: 11 residues. V lost 8 bases and J 8 bases, leaving 11 bases between the germline ends. CDR3 residues: CASQEGGTQYF. The CDR3 DNA reads TGTGCCAGCCAGGAGGGGGGTACGCAGTATTTT.

This chain connects TRBV10-3 to TRBJ1-2, with D uncertain. Trimming took 0 bases from V and 4 from J, leaving 12 bases between them. This CDR3 spans 15 amino acids. CDR1 is ENHRY, CDR2 SYGVKD, per germline. DNA for the CDR3: TGTGCCATCAGTGAGTCTCTAGGTCAGCGCTATGGCTACACCTTC. It specifies CAISESLGQRYGYTF.

J is TRBJ1-1 and V is TRBV7-8; the D gene is possibly TRBD1 (6 bases). V lost 3 bases and J lost 4, with 12 bases in between. CDR1 and CDR2 from the germline V gene are SGHVS and FQNEAQ. This CDR3 has 14 residues. The CDR3 reads CASSFRGEGTEAFF. For the CDR3, the DNA is TGTGCCAGCAGCTTCAGGGGTGAAGGCACTGAAGCTTTCTTT.

The chain links TRBV6-1 to TRBJ2-3; D call uncertain. CDR3 length equals 16 residues. The V end lost 0 bases, the J end lost 1 base, and 11 bases lay between the germline ends. Germline V gene lookup returns CDR1 MNHNS and CDR2 SASEGT. The CDR3 DNA follows: TGTGCCAGCAGTGAAGCATGGGCAGGTCGCACAGATACGCAGTATTTT. Protein: CASSEAWAGRTDTQYF.

The V call is TRBV30, the J call TRBJ1-1; D not certain. CDR3 length equals 15 residues. Looked up from germline, CDR1 is GTSNPN and CDR2 is SVGIG (reference sequence). V was shortened by 0 bases and J by 1 base, with 12 bases between the two germline ends. The CDR3 nucleotides read TGTGCCTGGAGTGTACCACGGCCCCCGAACACTGAAGCTTTCTTT. As protein: CAWSVPRPPNTEAFF.

The genes are TRBV18 and TRBJ1-3; D gene ambiguous. This CDR3 has 15 residues. The germline V and J ends were trimmed by 1 base and 2 bases, with 9 bases remaining between them. CDR1 is KGHSH and CDR2 is LQKENI in the germline V gene. The CDR3 here is CASSPRRAAGNTIYF. Here the CDR3 DNA reads TGTGCCAGCTCACCACGGAGGGCGGCTGGAAACACCATATATTTT.

The chain employs TRBV5-1 and TRBJ1-1; TRBD1 matches 9 bases. The CDR3 is made up of 15 amino acids. V dropped 4 bases and J dropped 7; count of bases not matched to a gene: 11. CDR1 is SGHRS and CDR2 is YFSETQ in the germline V gene. The CDR3 DNA sequence: TGCGCCAGCAGCACCGGACAGGGGTATGGTCATGAAGCTTTCTTT. Translating it yields CASSTGQGYGHEAFF.

The chain couples TRBV29-1 to TRBJ1-2; no firm D call. Germline V gene sequence: CDR1 SQVTM, CDR2 ANQGSEA. With 5 bases removed from V and 6 bases from J, the gap between germline ends came to 13 bases. This CDR3 is 12 amino acids long. DNA for the CDR3: TGCAGCGTTAGTTGGGCTTCGGATGGCTACACCTTC. This gives the protein CSVSWASDGYTF.

This chain joins TRBV7-7 and TRBJ1-1; D gene unclear. CDR3 length: 15 amino acids. Germline CDR1 reads SSHAT; CDR2 reads FNYEAQ (reference sequence). The V end was cut by 5 bases, the J end by 4 bases, with 17 bases between. CDR3: CASSPAPIVSTEAFF. CDR3 in DNA: TGTGCCAGCAGCCCGGCGCCGATAGTGAGCACTGAAGCTTTCTTT.